This T cell receptor beta chain was obtained from a study of metastatic and nonmetastatic thyroid tumors. On the study more broadly: Blood and tumor or nodule tissue repertoires from malignant and benign thyroid patients were compared. General observations from the study: The reported finding was significantly higher TCR beta diversity in malignant thyroid tumors relative to benign nodules, in blood and tumor.

Each patient went into thyroid surgery without having received any treatment. This clone was counted many times. Its antigen is undetermined. As handled by the study authors: A papillary thyroid cancer distant-metastasis classifier was built from CDR3 differences across clinicopathological groups. TCRdb re-clonotyped the PCR reads via MiXCR. The V and J calls here are based on TCRdb, not the publication. The sample contains 20,000 to 25,000 clones, less than 45% of which appear only once. Sequenced material: blood. This TCR came from a male donor with papillary thyroid cancer or a benign thyroid nodule (not recorded which). Some clones in this sample may be carry-over from other donors' samples.

The CDR3 DNA reads TGTGCCAGCAGTGAAGATACGGGAGCCAAAAACATTCAGTACTTC. Amino acids: CASSEDTGAKNIQYF. The chain combines TRBV2 with TRBJ2-4; D not certain. There are 15 residues in the CDR3. V was pared by 1 base and J by 0 bases, with 7 bases between. Germline V gives CDR1 SNHLY, CDR2 FYNNEI. The full variable domain, its missing parts supplied by reference TRBV2 and TRBJ2-4, is EPEVTQTPSHQVTQMGQEVILRCVPISNHLYFYWYRQILGQKVEFLVSFYNNEISEKSEIFDDQFSVERPDGSNFTLKIRSTKLEDSAMYFCASSEDTGAKNIQYFGAGTRLSVL.